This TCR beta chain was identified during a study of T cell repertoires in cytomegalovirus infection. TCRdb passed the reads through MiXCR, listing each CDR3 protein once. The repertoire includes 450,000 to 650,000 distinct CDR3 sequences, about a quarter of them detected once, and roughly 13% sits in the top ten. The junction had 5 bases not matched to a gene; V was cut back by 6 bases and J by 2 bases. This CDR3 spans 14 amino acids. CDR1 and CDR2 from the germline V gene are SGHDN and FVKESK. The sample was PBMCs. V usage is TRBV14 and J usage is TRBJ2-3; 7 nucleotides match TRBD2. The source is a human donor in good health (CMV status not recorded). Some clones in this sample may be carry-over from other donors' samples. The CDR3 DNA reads TGTGCCAGCAGGCGAGCGGGAACCACAGATACGCAGTATTTT. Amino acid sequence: CASRRAGTTDTQYF.